The source of this T cell receptor (beta chain) is a study of graft-versus-host responses after intestinal transplantation. Assay used: immunoSEQ multiplex PCR; TCRdb lists only in-frame clones, some missing. This repertoire shows around 97,000 clones, under 95% found once; its top ten account for 5.5% to 7%. With V trimmed by 6 bases and J by 8 bases, 6 bases remained unmatched. This CDR3 comprises 15 residues. Looked up from germline, CDR1 is PRHDT and CDR2 is FYEKMQ (reference sequence). As for this clone: The antigen remains unidentified.

V usage is TRBV13 and J usage is TRBJ2-2, with 13 nucleotides matching TRBD2. Sequencing was performed on unstimulated CD8+ T cells sorted from spleen or lymph node cells, taken before intestinal transplant. This TCR was sampled from a human donor who received an intestinal transplant. CDR3 DNA sequence: TGTGCCAGCAGTGAGGGACTAGCGGGACGAGGGGAGCTGTTTTTT. Translating it yields CASSEGLAGRGELFF. Full variable domain (remainder filled in from reference TRBV13 and TRBJ2-2): AAGVIQSPRHLIKEKRETATLKCYPIPRHDTVYWYQQGPGQDPQFLISFYEKMQSDKGSIPDRFSAQQFSDYHSELNMSSLELGDSALYFCASSEGLAGRGELFFGEGSRLTVL.